The 22 T cell receptor beta chains listed next were all sequenced from one sample in a study of identifying expanded T cells in peripheral blood. The protocol was immunoSEQ multiplex PCR, while the TCRdb copy is restricted to in-frame clones and leaves out a portion. The table records around 82,000 clones, roughly 89% of them present only once. The sample taken for sequencing was blood. These receptors all stem from a person between 18 and 75 years old in good health.

The chain uses TRBV19 and TRBJ2-7, with D possibly being TRBD2 (6 bases). Trimming pared 4 bases from V and 3 bases from J, leaving 10 bases between. The CDR3 consists of 13 residues. Germline V lookup: CDR1 LNHDA, CDR2 SQIVND (reference sequence). The CDR3: CASSTGRGYEQYF. The CDR3 bases are TGTGCCAGTAGTACCGGGAGAGGCTACGAGCAGTACTTC.

This clone was recorded only once. The CDR3 DNA reads TGCGCCAGCAGCTTACTACAGGGAGATGGTGGCTACACCTTC. Amino acids: CASSLLQGDGGYTF. This sequence joins TRBV5-1 and TRBJ1-2; D is possibly TRBD1 (6 bases). Germline V gene data show CDR1 as SGHRS and CDR2 as YFSETQ. V lost 2 bases and J lost 7, with 15 bases in between. This CDR3 comprises 14 residues.

This clone occurred once. The genes are TRBV28 and TRBJ1-1, with 7 nucleotides matching TRBD1. The CDR3 covers 19 residues. CDR1 is MDHEN, CDR2 SYDVKM, per germline. J gave up 0 bases and V 6 bases, and 19 bases lay outside the gene matches. The CDR3 protein is CASRRTTGSEGALNTEAFF. CDR3 bases: TGTGCCAGCAGGCGAACCACAGGGAGCGAGGGGGCCTTGAACACTGAAGCTTTCTTT.

This chain connects TRBV5-4 to TRBJ1-2; no clear D gene. The CDR3 length is 14 residues. The germline V gene has CDR1 SGHNT and CDR2 YYREEE (reference sequence). V shed 1 base and J shed 1 base, with 8 bases lying between them. The CDR3 nucleotides read TGTGCCAGCAGCTTGAAGGGCAATAACTATGGCTACACCTTC. This translates into CASSLKGNNYGYTF.

The rearrangement joins TRBV7-2 to TRBJ1-4, with 7 nucleotides matching TRBD1. The CDR3 loop spans 13 amino acids. V lost 5 bases and J lost 8; bases outside the gene matches: 5. Germline CDR1 reads SGHTA; CDR2 reads FQGNSA. CDR3 protein: CASSVDRDEKLFF. The DNA for the CDR3 is TGTGCCAGCAGCGTAGACAGGGACGAAAAACTGTTTTTT.

The chain links TRBV13 to TRBJ1-2; TRBD1 is a possible D gene (5 bases). The CDR3 length is 16 residues. CDR1 is PRHDT and CDR2 is FYEKMQ in the germline V gene (reference sequence). V dropped 2 bases and J dropped 4 bases, with 17 bases sitting between them. The CDR3 bases are TGTGCCAGCAGCTTATGGGGCCAGGGAGACCGCTATGGCTACACCTTC. Protein product: CASSLWGQGDRYGYTF.

This clone was seen a handful of times. The V gene is TRBV19, the J gene TRBJ2-7; D gene unclear. Trimming removed 8 bases at V and 2 bases at J, with 19 bases between. Germline CDR1 reads LNHDA; CDR2 reads SQIVND (reference sequence). There are 15 residues in the CDR3. Written as DNA, the CDR3 is TGTGCCAGTTCAATAGCAGAGCCAAGCACCTACGAGCAGTACTTC. Amino acids: CASSIAEPSTYEQYF.

V is TRBV7-9 and J is TRBJ1-3; D is unresolved. Germline CDR1 SEHNR, CDR2 FQNEAQ (reference sequence). This CDR3 region has 14 residues. The V end was cut by 2 bases, the J end by 2 bases, with 7 bases between. DNA of the CDR3: TGTGCCAGCAGCTTACCGACGACTGGAAACACCATATATTTT. Translation gives CASSLPTTGNTIYF.

The chain uses TRBV15 and TRBJ2-7; the D gene is possibly TRBD2 (9 bases). CDR1 and CDR2 (germline): LNHNV, YYDKDF (reference sequence). Trimming left V 5 bases short and J 3 bases short, with 29 bases between. The CDR3 consists of 19 residues. The CDR3 region is CATSSQDRALTSGFYEQYF. The CDR3 DNA reads TGTGCCACCAGCTCCCAGGACAGGGCGCTTACTAGCGGGTTCTACGAGCAGTACTTC.

The V call is TRBV7-3, the J call TRBJ1-1, with 7 bases identical to TRBD1. Germline lookup yields CDR1 SGHTA and CDR2 FQGTGA. J lost 0 bases, V lost 6 bases, and 4 bases had no gene match. This CDR3 has 14 residues. The CDR3 DNA is TGTGCCAGCAGTCTGGGACAGCTGAACACTGAAGCTTTCTTT. Protein product: CASSLGQLNTEAFF.

The V gene is TRBV10-3, the J gene TRBJ2-2; 8 nucleotides line up with TRBD1. Germline trimming cut 6 bases from V and 0 bases from J; bases unmatched to any gene: 3. CDR1 and CDR2 (germline): ENHRY, SYGVKD. The CDR3 has 15 amino acids. CDR3 sequence reads: CAISLTGANTGELFF. DNA for the CDR3: TGTGCCATCAGCCTGACAGGGGCGAACACCGGGGAGCTGTTTTTT.

The V call is TRBV4-1, the J call TRBJ2-7; 10 bases agree with TRBD2. With 0 bases clipped from V and 2 bases from J, the junction kept 1 base outside the gene matches. Germline assignment: CDR1 MGHRA and CDR2 YSYEKL. The CDR3 is made up of 15 amino acids. As DNA, the CDR3 is TGCGCCAGCAGCCAAGAGAGCGGGAGGGCCTACGAGCAGTACTTC. Protein product: CASSQESGRAYEQYF.

V usage is TRBV19 and J usage is TRBJ2-5; 10 nucleotides align to TRBD1. CDR3 length equals 18 residues. Unmatched junction bases numbered 14, after V lost 3 bases and J lost 4 bases. Per germline, CDR1 LNHDA and CDR2 SQIVND (reference sequence). The CDR3 loop is CASSIGQGDFGGGETQYF. The CDR3 bases are TGTGCCAGTAGTATCGGACAGGGGGACTTCGGTGGAGGAGAGACCCAGTACTTC.

The rearrangement links TRBV6-5 to TRBJ1-1; D remains ambiguous. The length of the CDR3 is 12 residues. Trimming pared 8 bases from V and 4 bases from J, leaving 11 bases between. Germline V CDR1 and CDR2: MNHEY, SVGAGI. This CDR3 is CASGSGGTEAFF. The CDR3, as DNA: TGTGCCAGCGGCTCGGGTGGCACTGAAGCTTTCTTT.

The gene calls are TRBV28 and TRBJ2-1; TRBD2 is a possible D gene (5 bases). The CDR3 contains 16 residues. The V gene lost 3 bases and the J gene lost 3 bases, with 15 bases spanning the gap. Germline CDR1 and CDR2: MDHEN and SYDVKM. The DNA of the CDR3 is TGTGCCAGCAGTTTCTTCGGTATAGCGAGCTACAATGAGCAGTTCTTC. Residues: CASSFFGIASYNEQFF.

This chain links TRBV28 with TRBJ2-3; 9 bases map to TRBD2. Looked up from germline, CDR1 is MDHEN and CDR2 is SYDVKM. This CDR3 is built from 20 residues. The V segment lost 6 bases and the J segment 0 bases; nucleotides outside the gene matches: 19. For the CDR3, the DNA is TGTGCCAGCAGCTCCATGAGGTGGGCGGGAGGGCCCACTAGCACAGATACGCAGTATTTT. Translated, it gives CASSSMRWAGGPTSTDTQYF.

The chain links TRBV7-2 to TRBJ2-5, with 8 bases matching TRBD2. Germline values: CDR1 SGHTA, CDR2 FQGNSA. V was pared by 2 bases and J by 5 bases, with 7 bases of the junction left unmatched. The CDR3 contains 15 residues. This CDR3 is CASSLPGGPGETQYF. CDR3 bases: TGTGCCAGCAGCTTACCGGGAGGGCCAGGGGAGACCCAGTACTTC. Variable domain in full (rest from reference TRBV7-2 and TRBJ2-5): GAGVSQSPSNKVTEKGKDVELRCDPISGHTALYWYRQSLGQGLEFLIYFQGNSAPDKSGLPSDRFSAERTGGSVSTLTIQRTQQEDSAVYLCASSLPGGPGETQYFGPGTRLLVL.

The chain employs TRBV6-5 and TRBJ2-1, with 10 positions matching TRBD2. Trimming cost V 5 bases and J 7 bases; bases outside gene matches: 8. There are 15 residues in the CDR3. Germline CDR1 MNHEY, CDR2 SVGAGI. This CDR3 is CASSPPSGSINEQFF. CDR3 in DNA: TGTGCCAGCAGTCCCCCTAGCGGGAGTATTAATGAGCAGTTCTTC.

This sequence joins TRBV28 and TRBJ2-7; 9 bases map to TRBD1. With 5 bases clipped from V and 2 bases from J, the junction kept 10 bases outside the gene matches. Germline assignment: CDR1 MDHEN and CDR2 SYDVKM. This CDR3 has 16 amino acids. DNA of the CDR3: TGTGCCAGCAGTCCCGGACAGGGGAAGTGGACCTACGAGCAGTACTTC. Translated, it gives CASSPGQGKWTYEQYF.

The chain couples TRBV6-4 to TRBJ2-3; 12 bases align to TRBD2. The CDR3 has 16 amino acids. Germline V gene lookup returns CDR1 MRHNA and CDR2 SNTAGT. V lost 8 bases, J lost 9 bases, and 15 bases stayed unmatched. Written as DNA, the CDR3 is TGTGCCAGCTTCTTACCGGGACTAGCGGGTACGGGGACGCAGTATTTT. Its protein is CASFLPGLAGTGTQYF.

The chain uses TRBV11-3 and TRBJ2-7, with D unresolved. This CDR3 is built from 15 residues. Germline V gives CDR1 SGHNT, CDR2 YENEEA. The V gene lost 1 base and the J gene lost 0 bases, with 10 bases spanning the gap. CDR3 in amino acids: CASSLGSGFSYEQYF. In DNA, the CDR3 is TGTGCCAGCAGCTTAGGTTCCGGGTTCTCCTACGAGCAGTACTTC.

V is TRBV28 and J is TRBJ2-1, with 7 bases fitting TRBD2. Unmatched junction bases numbered 6, after V lost 1 base and J lost 0 bases. The CDR3 runs 17 residues. Germline V gene data show CDR1 as MDHEN and CDR2 as SYDVKM. The chain's CDR3 is CASSLLRGGSSYNEQFF. The CDR3 DNA is TGTGCCAGCAGTTTATTGAGGGGCGGGAGCTCCTACAATGAGCAGTTCTTC. The variable domain in full, with the rest retrieved from reference TRBV28 and TRBJ2-1, is DVKVTQSSRYLVKRTGEKVFLECVQDMDHENMFWYRQDPGLGLRLIYFSYDVKMKEKGDIPEGYSVSREKKERFSLILESASTNQTSMYLCASSLLRGGSSYNEQFFGPGTRLTVL.